These T cell receptor beta chains were read from a single sample in a study of T cells in localized non-small cell lung cancer. TCRdb's copy holds only in-frame clones and misses some; the assay was immunoSEQ multiplex PCR. The sample records 3,000 to 4,000 clones, around 22% being singletons. The sequencing here drew on lung tumor tissue, taken before any cancer treatment. The receptors derive from a man aged 18 to 50 with stage II lung adenocarcinoma. CDR3s include the opening cysteine and the closing phenylalanine or tryptophan. Each record gives: CDR3 length, D gene, V gene, J gene, clone size, CDR3 protein, CDR3 DNA. D genes are given only for firm matches. Size tells how often a clone was seen (once, few, many) or the class of an expanded clone, and some rows leave it out.

len: 16
d_gene: TRBD2
v_gene: TRBV19
j_gene: TRBJ2-1
abundance: -
CDR3aa: CASSLRWAGGNNEQFF
CDR3nt: TGTGCCAGTAGTCTCAGGTGGGCGGGGGGGAACAATGAGCAGTTCTTC

len: 17
d_gene: TRBD1
v_gene: TRBV28
j_gene: TRBJ1-1
abundance: few
CDR3aa: CASSLWGPGQTNTEAFF
CDR3nt: TGTGCCAGCAGTTTATGGGGTCCGGGACAGACGAACACTGAAGCTTTCTTT

len: 16
d_gene: TRBD1
v_gene: TRBV28
j_gene: TRBJ1-5
abundance: medium-sized
CDR3aa: CASSRNRGWSNQPQHF
CDR3nt: TGTGCCAGCAGCCGGAACAGGGGATGGAGCAATCAGCCCCAGCATTTT

len: 15
d_gene: TRBD2
v_gene: TRBV19
j_gene: TRBJ2-2
abundance: -
CDR3aa: CASISAGFGTGELFF
CDR3nt: TGTGCCAGTATCTCAGCGGGGTTCGGCACCGGGGAGCTGTTTTTT

len: 13
d_gene: -
v_gene: TRBV18
j_gene: TRBJ2-7
abundance: -
CDR3aa: CASTGGQNYEQYF
CDR3nt: TGTGCCAGCACCGGGGGACAGAACTACGAGCAGTACTTC

len: 14
d_gene: TRBD1
v_gene: TRBV11-3
j_gene: TRBJ1-2
abundance: -
CDR3aa: CASSATGGADGYTF
CDR3nt: TGTGCCAGCAGCGCTACAGGGGGCGCCGATGGCTACACCTTC

len: 15
d_gene: -
v_gene: TRBV28
j_gene: TRBJ2-7
abundance: few
CDR3aa: CASSLGSRGPYEQYF
CDR3nt: TGTGCCAGCAGTTTAGGGTCCCGGGGTCCCTACGAGCAGTACTTC

len: 14
d_gene: TRBD2
v_gene: TRBV28
j_gene: TRBJ2-7
abundance: -
CDR3aa: CASILRGGSYEQYF
CDR3nt: TGTGCCAGCATCCTCCGGGGGGGATCTTACGAGCAGTACTTC

len: 15
d_gene: -
v_gene: TRBV6-8
j_gene: TRBJ1-1
abundance: few
CDR3aa: CASIRTRGPWTEAFF
CDR3nt: TGTGCCAGCATCCGAACAAGGGGCCCGTGGACTGAAGCTTTCTTT

len: 15
d_gene: -
v_gene: TRBV11-3
j_gene: TRBJ1-5
abundance: medium-sized
CDR3aa: CASSLKVGGGQPQHF
CDR3nt: TGTGCCAGCAGCTTAAAGGTGGGGGGAGGACAGCCCCAGCATTTT

len: 15
d_gene: -
v_gene: TRBV6-8
j_gene: TRBJ1-2
abundance: few
CDR3aa: CASSDVPGSVHGYTF
CDR3nt: TGTGCCAGCAGTGACGTACCGGGCTCCGTACATGGCTACACCTTC

len: 14
d_gene: TRBD1
v_gene: TRBV18
j_gene: TRBJ2-5
abundance: -
CDR3aa: CASSPAGQVETQYF
CDR3nt: TGTGCCAGCTCACCAGCGGGACAGGTCGAGACCCAGTACTTC

len: 13
d_gene: -
v_gene: TRBV6-8
j_gene: TRBJ1-1
abundance: -
CDR3aa: CASSYQGNTEAFF
CDR3nt: TGTGCCAGCAGTTATCAGGGGAACACTGAAGCTTTCTTT

len: 15
d_gene: -
v_gene: TRBV6-8
j_gene: TRBJ2-7
abundance: few
CDR3aa: CASSSSGRPFYEQYF
CDR3nt: TGTGCCAGCAGCAGCTCCGGTAGGCCCTTCTACGAGCAGTACTTC

len: 15
d_gene: -
v_gene: TRBV19
j_gene: TRBJ2-7
abundance: -
CDR3aa: CASSIDRYSNYEQYF
CDR3nt: TGTGCCAGTAGTATAGATCGTTACAGTAACTACGAGCAGTACTTC

len: 14
d_gene: TRBD2
v_gene: TRBV6-8
j_gene: TRBJ2-3
abundance: few
CDR3aa: CASRLAYNTDTQYF
CDR3nt: TGTGCCAGCAGACTAGCGTACAACACAGATACGCAGTATTTT

len: 14
d_gene: -
v_gene: TRBV11-3
j_gene: TRBJ2-1
abundance: few
CDR3aa: CASSLGGGQGEQFF
CDR3nt: TGTGCCAGCAGCTTAGGTGGGGGGCAGGGTGAGCAGTTCTTC

len: 15
d_gene: TRBD1
v_gene: TRBV9
j_gene: TRBJ1-4
abundance: hyperexpanded
CDR3aa: CASSDGGGAREKLFF
CDR3nt: TGTGCCAGCAGCGACGGAGGGGGCGCACGGGAAAAACTGTTTTTT

len: 15
d_gene: TRBD1
v_gene: TRBV6-8
j_gene: TRBJ1-2
abundance: -
CDR3aa: CASSSPGTGGHGYTF
CDR3nt: TGTGCCAGCAGTTCTCCCGGGACAGGGGGCCATGGCTACACCTTC

len: 14
d_gene: -
v_gene: TRBV6-8
j_gene: TRBJ1-5
abundance: few
CDR3aa: CASKGDGGNQPQHF
CDR3nt: TGTGCCAGCAAAGGGGATGGTGGCAATCAGCCCCAGCATTTT

len: 14
d_gene: -
v_gene: TRBV6-8
j_gene: TRBJ2-5
abundance: medium-sized
CDR3aa: CASSYSSPGAAQYF
CDR3nt: TGTGCCAGCAGTTACTCATCACCGGGGGCGGCCCAGTACTTC

len: 14
d_gene: -
v_gene: TRBV6-8
j_gene: TRBJ1-6
abundance: few
CDR3aa: CASSYGSPGSPLHF
CDR3nt: TGTGCCAGCAGTTACGGGTCTCCGGGTTCACCCCTCCACTTT

len: 17
d_gene: -
v_gene: TRBV28
j_gene: TRBJ2-5
abundance: -
CDR3aa: CASSLAQPGGFQETQYF
CDR3nt: TGTGCCAGCAGTTTAGCCCAGCCCGGGGGCTTCCAAGAGACCCAGTACTTC

len: 15
d_gene: -
v_gene: TRBV6-8
j_gene: TRBJ1-1
abundance: -
CDR3aa: CASSYDGGRDTEAFF
CDR3nt: TGTGCCAGCAGTTACGATGGGGGCCGGGACACTGAAGCTTTCTTT

len: 14
d_gene: -
v_gene: TRBV11-3
j_gene: TRBJ2-2
abundance: few
CDR3aa: CASSLPTNTGELFF
CDR3nt: TGTGCCAGCAGCTTACCGACTAACACCGGGGAGCTGTTTTTT

len: 16
d_gene: TRBD1
v_gene: TRBV6-8
j_gene: TRBJ2-1
abundance: few
CDR3aa: CASSDSEDRGSNEQFF
CDR3nt: TGTGCCAGCAGTGACTCCGAGGACAGGGGGAGCAATGAGCAGTTCTTC

len: 14
d_gene: TRBD2
v_gene: TRBV6-8
j_gene: TRBJ2-5
abundance: few
CDR3aa: CASNPGGGPETQYF
CDR3nt: TGTGCCAGCAACCCCGGGGGGGGGCCGGAGACCCAGTACTTC

len: 13
d_gene: -
v_gene: TRBV19
j_gene: TRBJ2-1
abundance: -
CDR3aa: CASSTGLNNEQFF
CDR3nt: TGTGCCAGTAGTACTGGACTAAACAATGAGCAGTTCTTC

len: 13
d_gene: -
v_gene: TRBV28
j_gene: TRBJ1-1
abundance: medium-sized
CDR3aa: CASSSTVHTEAFF
CDR3nt: TGTGCCAGCAGTTCTACCGTCCATACTGAAGCTTTCTTT

len: 11
d_gene: -
v_gene: TRBV30
j_gene: TRBJ2-7
abundance: -
CDR3aa: CAVEGGYEQYF
CDR3nt: TGTGCTGTCGAAGGAGGCTACGAGCAGTACTTC

len: 16
d_gene: -
v_gene: TRBV11-3
j_gene: TRBJ2-7
abundance: few
CDR3aa: CASSLDIPGSSYEQYF
CDR3nt: TGTGCCAGCAGCTTAGATATCCCAGGTAGCTCCTACGAGCAGTACTTC

len: 14
d_gene: -
v_gene: TRBV6-8
j_gene: TRBJ1-1
abundance: -
CDR3aa: CASSYSEVNTEAFF
CDR3nt: TGTGCCAGCAGTTACTCGGAGGTAAACACTGAAGCTTTCTTT

len: 13
d_gene: TRBD1
v_gene: TRBV9
j_gene: TRBJ2-7
abundance: few
CDR3aa: CASSEGQADEQYF
CDR3nt: TGTGCCAGCAGCGAGGGACAGGCCGACGAGCAGTACTTC

len: 15
d_gene: TRBD2
v_gene: TRBV11-3
j_gene: TRBJ2-7
abundance: few
CDR3aa: CASSFLAGDHYEQYF
CDR3nt: TGTGCCAGCAGCTTTCTGGCGGGGGATCACTACGAGCAGTACTTC

len: 14
d_gene: -
v_gene: TRBV11-3
j_gene: TRBJ2-2
abundance: -
CDR3aa: CASSSLTGTGELFF
CDR3nt: TGTGCCAGCAGCTCTCTGACAGGCACCGGGGAGCTGTTTTTT

len: 14
d_gene: -
v_gene: TRBV11-3
j_gene: TRBJ1-1
abundance: few
CDR3aa: CASSQGGGQTEAFF
CDR3nt: TGTGCCAGCAGCCAAGGCGGGGGGCAGACTGAAGCTTTCTTT

len: 13
d_gene: -
v_gene: TRBV28
j_gene: TRBJ1-2
abundance: -
CDR3aa: CASSSLKDYGYTF
CDR3nt: TGTGCCAGCAGTTCATTAAAGGACTATGGCTACACCTTC

len: 16
d_gene: TRBD1
v_gene: TRBV28
j_gene: TRBJ1-4
abundance: -
CDR3aa: CASSSGQVRAWEKLFF
CDR3nt: TGTGCCAGCAGTTCGGGACAGGTCCGGGCTTGGGAAAAACTGTTTTTT

len: 15
d_gene: -
v_gene: TRBV11-3
j_gene: TRBJ1-1
abundance: few
CDR3aa: CASSRPQGLNTEAFF
CDR3nt: TGTGCCAGCAGCCGACCCCAAGGCCTGAACACTGAAGCTTTCTTT

len: 13
d_gene: -
v_gene: TRBV6-8
j_gene: TRBJ1-5
abundance: few
CDR3aa: CASSWALNQPQHF
CDR3nt: TGTGCCAGCAGTTGGGCGCTCAATCAGCCCCAGCATTTT

len: 17
d_gene: TRBD2
v_gene: TRBV11-3
j_gene: TRBJ2-3
abundance: -
CDR3aa: CASSSTSGGVPTNTQYF
CDR3nt: TGTGCCAGCAGCTCGACTAGCGGGGGAGTACCCACAAATACGCAGTATTTT

len: 12
d_gene: -
v_gene: TRBV30
j_gene: TRBJ2-1
abundance: -
CDR3aa: CAWTMTDNEQFF
CDR3nt: TGTGCCTGGACAATGACAGACAATGAGCAGTTCTTC